This TCR beta chain was documented in a study of human T cells and chemical hapten exposure. Whole-study context: Small pooled library volume differences mainly caused per-sample TCR yield variation. The study's findings and limits: Expanded TCRs formed significantly more large CDR3 similarity clusters than controls. The number of TCRs above 1 in 1000 frequency did not change after DPC sensitization.

The V gene lost 1 base and the J gene lost 5 bases, with 11 bases spanning the gap. Germline lookup yields CDR1 LNHDA and CDR2 SQIVND (reference sequence). CDR3 length equals 14 residues. In regard to this clonotype: Its antigen is currently unknown.

TCRdb independently ran MiXCR on the RACE reads; one entry per CDR3 protein. Counted here are some 36,000 distinct CDR3 sequences, less than 8.5% occurring once; the ten biggest clones make up 1% to 1.5%. Time point: pre-sensitization, week 0. Treatment reported: therapeutic diphenylcyclopropenone sensitization with weekly scalp DPC. The input for sequencing was whole blood, taken in connection with sensitization to the hapten diphenylcyclopropenone (DPC). V usage is TRBV19 and J usage is TRBJ1-1; D is unclear. The TCR was taken from a woman aged 50 to 60 with alopecia areata. Some clones in this sample may be carry-over from other donors' samples. This chain's CDR3 is CASSIGEVRTEAFF. CDR3 DNA sequence: TGTGCCAGTAGTATAGGAGAAGTCCGGACTGAAGCTTTCTTT.